This T cell receptor (beta chain) was sequenced for a study of T cells in Graves' hyperthyroidism and ophthalmopathy. RNA transcripts yielded amplified TCR beta CDR3 regions. HTBI primers were used for first-round RT-PCR of the TCR CDR3. From the multiplex PCR reads, TCRdb called clonotypes with MiXCR, one entry per CDR3 protein. This table has a few hundred thousand distinct CDR3 sequences, roughly a sixth appearing once. V lost 0 bases, J lost 4 bases, and 7 bases stayed unmatched. Germline assignment: CDR1 LGHDT and CDR2 YNNKEL (reference sequence). The CDR3 sequence is 16 residues long. The rearrangement uses TRBV3-1 and TRBJ2-5, with 8 positions matching TRBD1. The specimen sequenced was blood. The sequence derives from a woman between 35 and 50 years old with Graves' ophthalmopathy. CDR3: CASSQDVVRGLETQYF. The CDR3 DNA is TGTGCCAGCAGCCAAGACGTCGTCAGGGGGCTAGAGACCCAGTACTTC.